The clone carrying this TCR beta chain was seen only once. This table comes from immunoSEQ multiplex PCR, and its TCRdb copy is limited to in-frame clones, with some not included. Here the sample spans 250,000 to 350,000 clones, over 75% being singletons. The record originates from a study of blood T cell repertoires in COVID-19. Trimming shortened V by 4 bases and J by 0 bases, and 13 bases separated the two germline ends. The CDR3 consists of 16 residues. Germline V gives CDR1 MNHEY, CDR2 SVGAGI. Study members were between roughly 18 and 100 years old and lived in 24 US regions. Cohorts were determined from participant-reported clinical history.

The V gene is TRBV6-5, the J gene TRBJ1-3, with TRBD1 as a possible D gene (5 bases). The sample taken for sequencing was PBMCs or T cells enriched from blood (not recorded which). This sequence was found in a woman in her late teens or twenties who had recovered from COVID-19. The CDR3 reads CASSSHRSHSGNTIYF. CDR3 in DNA: TGTGCCAGCAGTTCCCACAGGTCCCACTCTGGAAACACCATATATTTT.